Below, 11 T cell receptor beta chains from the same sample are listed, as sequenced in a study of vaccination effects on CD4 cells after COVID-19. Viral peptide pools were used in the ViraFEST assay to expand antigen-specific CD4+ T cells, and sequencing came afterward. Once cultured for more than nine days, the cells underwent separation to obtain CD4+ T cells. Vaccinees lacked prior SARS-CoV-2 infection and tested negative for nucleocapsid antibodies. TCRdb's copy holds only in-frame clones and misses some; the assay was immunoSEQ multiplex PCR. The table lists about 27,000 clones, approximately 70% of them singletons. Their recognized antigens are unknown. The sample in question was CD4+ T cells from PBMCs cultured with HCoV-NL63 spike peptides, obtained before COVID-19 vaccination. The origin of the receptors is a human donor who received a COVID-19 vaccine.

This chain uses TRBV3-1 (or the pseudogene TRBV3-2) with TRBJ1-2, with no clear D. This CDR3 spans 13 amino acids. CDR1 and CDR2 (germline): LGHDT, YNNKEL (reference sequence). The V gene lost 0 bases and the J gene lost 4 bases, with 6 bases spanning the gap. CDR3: CASSQEPAYGYTF. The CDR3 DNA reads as TGTGCCAGCAGCCAAGAACCAGCCTATGGCTACACCTTC.

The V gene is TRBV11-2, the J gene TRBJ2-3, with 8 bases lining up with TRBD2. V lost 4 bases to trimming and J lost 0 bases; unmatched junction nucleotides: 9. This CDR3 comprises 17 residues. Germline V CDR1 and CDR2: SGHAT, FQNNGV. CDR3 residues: CASSSGELAASTDTQYF. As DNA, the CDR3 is TGTGCCAGCAGCTCTGGGGAACTAGCGGCGAGCACAGATACGCAGTATTTT.

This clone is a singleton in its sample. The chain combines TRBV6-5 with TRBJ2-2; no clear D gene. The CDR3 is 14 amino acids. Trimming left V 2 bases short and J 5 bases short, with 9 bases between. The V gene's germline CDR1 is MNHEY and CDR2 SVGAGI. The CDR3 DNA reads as TGTGCCAGCAGTTACGAACTGGAAACCGGGGAGCTGTTTTTT. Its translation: CASSYELETGELFF.

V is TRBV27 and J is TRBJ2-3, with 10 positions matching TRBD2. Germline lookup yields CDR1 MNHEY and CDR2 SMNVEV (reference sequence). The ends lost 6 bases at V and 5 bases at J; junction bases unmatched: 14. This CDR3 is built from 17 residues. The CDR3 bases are TGTGCCAGCAGACCCCTGGCTAGCGGGAGACCCATAGATACGCAGTATTTT. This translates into CASRPLASGRPIDTQYF.

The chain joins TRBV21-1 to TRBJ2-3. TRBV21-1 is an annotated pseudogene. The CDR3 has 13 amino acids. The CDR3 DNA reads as TGTGCCAGCAGGGGTATCGGAACAGATACGCAGTATTTT. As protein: CASRGIGTDTQYF.

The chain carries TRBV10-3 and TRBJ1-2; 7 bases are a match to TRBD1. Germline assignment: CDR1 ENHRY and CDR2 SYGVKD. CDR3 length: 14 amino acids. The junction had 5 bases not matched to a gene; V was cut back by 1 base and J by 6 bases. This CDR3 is CAISELTGSDGYTF. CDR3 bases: TGTGCCATCAGTGAGTTGACAGGGAGCGATGGCTACACCTTC.

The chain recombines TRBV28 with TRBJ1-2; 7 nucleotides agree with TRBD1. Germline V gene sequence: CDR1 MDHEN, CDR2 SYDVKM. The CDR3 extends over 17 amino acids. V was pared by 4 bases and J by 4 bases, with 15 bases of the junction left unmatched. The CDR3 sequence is CASSYSWDSPAIYGYTF. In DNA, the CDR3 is TGTGCCAGCAGTTATAGTTGGGACAGCCCCGCCATCTATGGCTACACCTTC.

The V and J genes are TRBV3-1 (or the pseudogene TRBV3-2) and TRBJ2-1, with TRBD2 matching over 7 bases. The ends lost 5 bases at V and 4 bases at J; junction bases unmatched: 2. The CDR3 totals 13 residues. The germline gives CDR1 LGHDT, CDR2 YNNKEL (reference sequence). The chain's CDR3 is CASSASGYNEQFF. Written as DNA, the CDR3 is TGTGCCAGCAGCGCTAGCGGTTACAATGAGCAGTTCTTC.

As DNA, the CDR3 is TGTGCCAGCAGTAATACCGGGACTCTTGGCTACACCTTC. Translated, it gives CASSNTGTLGYTF. The V and J genes are TRBV12-3 or TRBV12-4 and TRBJ1-2; D is perhaps TRBD1 (5 bases). Between the trimmed V and J ends, which lost 5 bases and 7 bases, there was a span of 14 bases. This CDR3 is 13 amino acids long.

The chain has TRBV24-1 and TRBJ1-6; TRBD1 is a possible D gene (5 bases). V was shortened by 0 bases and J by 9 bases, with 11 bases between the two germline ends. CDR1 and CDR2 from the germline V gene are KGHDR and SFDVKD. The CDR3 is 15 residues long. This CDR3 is CATSDLNRKGSPLHF. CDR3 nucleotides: TGTGCCACCAGTGATTTGAACAGGAAGGGTTCACCCCTCCACTTT.

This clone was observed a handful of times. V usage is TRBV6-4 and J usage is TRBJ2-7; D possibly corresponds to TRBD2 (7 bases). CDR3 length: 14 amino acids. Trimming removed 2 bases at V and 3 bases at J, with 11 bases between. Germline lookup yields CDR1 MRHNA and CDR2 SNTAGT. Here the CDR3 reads CASSDGGAGYEQYF. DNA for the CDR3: TGTGCCAGCAGTGACGGGGGGGCGGGCTACGAGCAGTACTTC.